This TCR beta chain comes out of a study of T cell changes during pregnancy in multiple sclerosis. Trimming pared 7 bases from V and 5 bases from J, leaving 14 bases between. CDR1 is LNHDA, CDR2 SQIVND, per germline (reference sequence). CDR3 size: 13 residues. Measured with immunoSEQ multiplex PCR; TCRdb has only the in-frame clones, and not every one. The sample yields 90,000 to 100,000 clones, about 92% seen once. The sequenced sample was peripheral blood, obtained in the first trimester of pregnancy. The chain carries TRBV19 and TRBJ1-1; the D gene is possibly TRBD1 (6 bases). The sequence was obtained from a female donor with multiple sclerosis, enrolled in a pregnancy study. The CDR3, as DNA: TGTGCCAGTATGGCAGGGGCGAGGACTGAAGCTTTCTTT. This sequence encodes CASMAGARTEAFF. The whole variable domain, filled in from reference TRBV19 and TRBJ1-1, reads DGGITQSPKYLFRKEGQNVTLSCEQNLNHDAMYWYRQDPGQGLRLIYYSQIVNDFQKGDIAEGYSVSREKKESFPLTVTSAQKNPTAFYLCASMAGARTEAFFGQGTRLTVV.